Below are 7 T cell receptor beta chains sequenced from a single sample in a study of blood T cell repertoires in COVID-19. Sequencing was performed with immunoSEQ multiplex PCR; in TCRdb, only in-frame clones are kept and a portion is missing. The sample contains roughly 100,000 clones, just over 90% of which appear only once. Sequenced sample: peripheral blood. The receptor set was obtained from a woman aged 50 to 60 in a cohort sampled during active COVID-19.

V usage is TRBV19 and J usage is TRBJ1-2; 8 nucleotides agree with TRBD1. Germline loops: CDR1 LNHDA, CDR2 SQIVND (reference sequence). Trimming cost V 2 bases and J 0 bases; bases outside gene matches: 5. The CDR3 length is 16 residues. The CDR3 sequence is CASSIIGTGTNYGYTF. CDR3 DNA: TGTGCCAGTAGTATAATTGGGACAGGAACTAACTATGGCTACACCTTC.

This chain links TRBV10-3 with TRBJ1-1, with a possible D match to TRBD1 (5 bases). Trimming left V 10 bases short and J 1 base short, with 10 bases between. This CDR3 is built from 12 residues. Germline CDR1 is ENHRY and CDR2 is SYGVKD. This CDR3 is CATSGGNTEAFF. The CDR3 DNA is TGTGCCACCTCCGGGGGGAACACTGAAGCTTTCTTT.

The chain couples TRBV10-3 to TRBJ2-7; 9 bases agree with TRBD1. V lost 5 bases and J lost 3; bases outside the gene matches: 5. This CDR3 is built from 14 residues. Germline loops: CDR1 ENHRY, CDR2 SYGVKD. CDR3 loop: CAISFTGQGYEQYF. CDR3 coding DNA: TGTGCCATCAGTTTCACGGGACAGGGCTACGAGCAGTACTTC.

The chain couples TRBV5-1 to TRBJ2-5; 12 positions agree with TRBD1. The CDR3 runs to 15 residues. V lost 4 bases to trimming and J lost 3 bases; unmatched junction nucleotides: 4. Germline values: CDR1 SGHRS, CDR2 YFSETQ. Here the CDR3 reads CASSKGQGAEETQYF. DNA of the CDR3: TGCGCCAGCAGCAAGGGACAGGGGGCTGAAGAGACCCAGTACTTC.

The V and J genes are TRBV10-3 and TRBJ2-7; weak D call: TRBD2 (5 bases). The length of the CDR3 is 15 residues. The ends were cut back, 4 bases at V and 2 bases at J, with 15 bases in the middle. Per germline, CDR1 ENHRY and CDR2 SYGVKD. The CDR3 loop reads CAISGANGIPYEQYF. The CDR3 DNA is TGTGCCATCAGTGGGGCCAACGGGATCCCCTACGAGCAGTACTTC.

The gene calls are TRBV10-1 and TRBJ2-3; D is perhaps TRBD2 (5 bases). The V and J ends lost 4 bases and 2 bases respectively, with 13 bases between them. The CDR3 extends over 15 amino acids. The germline CDR1 and CDR2 sequences are WNHNN and SYGVQD (reference sequence). This CDR3 is CASSAGNYPTDTQYF. The DNA of the CDR3 is TGCGCCAGCAGTGCCGGGAATTACCCCACAGATACGCAGTATTTT.

The gene calls are TRBV27 and TRBJ2-7; D gene ambiguous. V was clipped by 5 bases and J by 2 bases, with 10 bases between them. The CDR3 loop spans 13 amino acids. Germline loops: CDR1 MNHEY, CDR2 SMNVEV (reference sequence). The CDR3 DNA sequence: TGTGCCAGCAGTCCACTGCGAGCCTACGAGCAGTACTTC. Translation: CASSPLRAYEQYF.